The 14 T cell receptor beta chains below all came from one sample that was sequenced in a study of beta chain features in type 1 diabetes. The isolated RNA, all of it, was reverse transcribed, so expressed TCRB transcripts were what got sequenced. The data were produced by immunoSEQ multiplex PCR, yet TCRdb's version contains in-frame clones alone and is incomplete. The data hold 620,000 or so clones, with 15% observed a single time. The sample consisted of naive CD4+ T cells from blood. These receptors originate from a young man in good health.

This clone was counted a few times. This chain links TRBV19 with TRBJ2-6, with D unresolved. V lost 5 bases and J lost 2, with 10 bases in between. This CDR3 is 15 amino acids long. Germline V CDR1 and CDR2: LNHDA, SQIVND (reference sequence). CDR3 amino acids: CASSPVRAGANVLTF. CDR3 DNA sequence: TGTGCCAGTAGTCCAGTAAGGGCTGGGGCCAACGTCCTGACTTTC.

The chain is built from TRBV30 and TRBJ2-3; no clear D. The CDR3 length is 15 residues. The V gene's germline CDR1 is GTSNPN and CDR2 SVGIG (reference sequence). Trimming left V 3 bases short and J 2 bases short, with 15 bases between. The CDR3, as DNA: TGTGCCTGGAGGAGGTCGCAGAGGTACACAGATACGCAGTATTTT. The encoded protein is CAWRRSQRYTDTQYF.

This clone was seen a few times. This chain's CDR3 is CASSLLRAGNSPLHF. Here the CDR3 DNA reads TGTGCCAGCAGCCTCCTACGGGCCGGAAATTCACCCCTCCACTTT. The chain has TRBV7-8 and TRBJ1-6, with D unclear. Trimming took off 5 bases at V and 7 bases at J, with 15 bases between the two ends. Germline V gives CDR1 SGHVS, CDR2 FQNEAQ. CDR3 length: 15 amino acids.

The chain employs TRBV2 and TRBJ1-5; 7 nucleotides align to TRBD1. The V and J ends lost 11 bases and 5 bases, in that order; junction bases with no gene match: 9. In germline, CDR1 is SNHLY, CDR2 FYNNEI. CDR3 size: 13 residues. CDR3 sequence: CALSTRGDQPQHF. Written as DNA, the CDR3 is TGTGCCCTTAGCACCAGGGGGGATCAGCCCCAGCATTTT.

V gene TRBV4-2 combines with J gene TRBJ2-4; TRBD2 agrees at 12 bases. This CDR3 is 20 amino acids long. V trimming: 0 bases; J trimming: 5 bases; junction bases outside the gene matches: 14. Germline V CDR1 and CDR2: LGHNA, YNFKEQ. The CDR3 spells CASSQESGLAGYLRENIQYF. The CDR3 DNA reads as TGTGCCAGCAGCCAAGAATCTGGACTAGCGGGATACTTAAGGGAAAACATTCAGTACTTC.

The chain has TRBV7-9 and TRBJ2-5, with 10 bases lining up with TRBD1. Germline V gives CDR1 SEHNR, CDR2 FQNEAQ (reference sequence). This CDR3 spans 16 amino acids. V lost 5 bases and J lost 6; bases outside the gene matches: 12. The CDR3 sequence: CASSPPRRQGAQTQYF. The CDR3 DNA reads TGTGCCAGCAGCCCTCCGAGGCGACAGGGGGCTCAGACCCAGTACTTC.

This clone was seen a few times. The V and J genes are TRBV12-2 and TRBJ1-4; whether TRBD1, the table's D call, matches the DNA was not checked. TRBV12-2 is reported as a pseudogene. The CDR3 contains 15 residues. CDR3 DNA: TGTGCAAGTCGCCCTCTCGACAGGGATAATGAAAAACTGTTTTTT. Encoded protein: CASRPLDRDNEKLFF.

V usage is TRBV28 and J usage is TRBJ1-2; D ambiguous. This CDR3 comprises 12 residues. CDR1 is MDHEN, CDR2 SYDVKM, per germline. V lost 4 bases to trimming and J lost 7 bases, with 10 bases between them. CDR3 nucleotide sequence: TGTGCCAGCAGTTCGGTTTCCTCTGGCTACACCTTC. Translated, it gives CASSSVSSGYTF.

The gene calls are TRBV27 and TRBJ2-7, with 9 bases lining up with TRBD1. V shed 4 bases and J 4 bases; nucleotides not matched to a gene: 11. This CDR3 is built from 16 residues. The V gene's germline CDR1 is MNHEY and CDR2 SMNVEV (reference sequence). The CDR3 protein is CASSSPLTGGAYEQYF. CDR3 bases: TGTGCCAGCAGTTCGCCCCTGACAGGGGGGGCATACGAGCAGTACTTC.

The sample holds a few counts of this clone. The gene calls are TRBV19 and TRBJ2-7, with a possible D match to TRBD2 (6 bases). Per germline, CDR1 LNHDA and CDR2 SQIVND (reference sequence). The CDR3 sequence is 13 residues long. The V end was cut by 3 bases, the J end by 6 bases, with 12 bases between. This CDR3 is CASSIVKGGEQYF. The CDR3 DNA reads as TGTGCCAGTAGTATTGTGAAGGGAGGCGAGCAGTACTTC.

The J gene is TRBJ1-5, the V gene TRBV5-6, with D hard to call. Germline CDR1 reads SGHDT; CDR2 reads YYEEEE. The CDR3 consists of 16 residues. V shed 0 bases and J shed 1 base, with 11 bases lying between them. The CDR3 bases are TGTGCCAGCAGCTTGGCCGGGTCAGTCAGCAATCAGCCCCAGCATTTT. Translated: CASSLAGSVSNQPQHF.

This clone has just a few counts. V gene TRBV6-6 combines with J gene TRBJ2-7, with 10 bases matching TRBD1. This CDR3 contains 14 residues. Looked up from germline, CDR1 is MNHNY and CDR2 is SVGAGI (reference sequence). With V trimmed by 7 bases and J by 3 bases, 6 bases remained unmatched. As DNA, the CDR3 is TGTGCCAGCAATACCGGGACAGGGGTCTACGAGCAGTACTTC. It specifies CASNTGTGVYEQYF.

This clone has just a few counts. The J gene is TRBJ2-3, the V gene TRBV10-3, with D possibly being TRBD1 (6 bases). With 8 bases removed from V and 7 bases from J, the gap between germline ends came to 13 bases. Germline V gene data show CDR1 as ENHRY and CDR2 as SYGVKD. There are 12 residues in the CDR3. This chain's CDR3 is CAIRGQPHTQYF. The CDR3 region has the DNA TGTGCCATCCGCGGACAGCCTCATACGCAGTATTTT.

This sequence joins TRBV29-1 and TRBJ1-3, with 7 bases aligning to TRBD1. The CDR3 loop spans 15 amino acids. Germline CDR1 is SQVTM and CDR2 is ANQGSEA. The ends lost 4 bases at V and 4 bases at J; junction bases unmatched: 10. The CDR3 DNA reads as TGCAGCGTTGGTCTGGGACAGCCTTTGGGAAACACCATATATTTT. Translated, it gives CSVGLGQPLGNTIYF.